This T cell receptor (beta chain) is drawn from a study of T cells in Graves' hyperthyroidism and ophthalmopathy. About this clonotype: Being one base from a much bigger clone, this may be a read error.

The CDR3 is made up of 16 amino acids. Germline CDR1 is SNHLY and CDR2 is FYNNEI. With V trimmed by 3 bases and J by 4 bases, 8 bases remained unmatched. Amplified TCR beta CDR3 regions derived from RNA transcripts. In the first-round RT-PCR of the TCR CDR3, the HTBI primer set was used. TCRdb called the multiplex PCR reads again in MiXCR, with one record for every CDR3 protein. The table records about 840,000 distinct CDR3 sequences, roughly 40% of them present only once. This TCR was sampled from a man younger than 35 with Graves' hyperthyroidism. The specimen sequenced was blood. The chain recombines TRBV2 with TRBJ2-5; 10 bases are shared with TRBD2. The DNA of the CDR3 is TGTGCCAGCAGTGACTCCAGCGGGAGGGCCGGAGAGACCCAGTACTTC. It specifies CASSDSSGRAGETQYF.